The source of this T cell receptor (beta chain) is a study of blood T cell repertoires in COVID-19. About the study: Italy, Spain and the United States were the sources of the convalescent and acute COVID-19 samples. PBMCs, B-cell-depleted T cells, or T cells were the source of the cDNA or gDNA that made up the material.

Participant ages covered about 18 to 100 years across 25 or so US areas. CDR1 is SNHLY and CDR2 is FYNNEI in the germline V gene. Trimming pared 6 bases from V and 2 bases from J, leaving 11 bases between. The CDR3 length is 14 residues. This clone was detected once. In the original processing: Nucleated cell counts were estimated from reference gene primer amplification. Libraries were prepared by immunoSEQ multiplex PCR; TCRdb keeps only in-frame clonotypes and omits some of them. V, J and clone size reflect that table, while D and trimming were determined from the DNA. Of a few hundred thousand clones detected, about 81% appear once; the ten largest clones hold roughly 4%.

The chain couples TRBV2 to TRBJ1-5; D is undetermined. The receptor comes from a man aged 30-40 years with acute COVID-19. Sequenced material: PBMCs or T cells enriched from blood (not recorded which). CDR3 sequence reads: CASRASGGNQPQHF. The DNA for the CDR3 is TGTGCCAGCAGGGCCTCGGGTGGCAATCAGCCCCAGCATTTT.